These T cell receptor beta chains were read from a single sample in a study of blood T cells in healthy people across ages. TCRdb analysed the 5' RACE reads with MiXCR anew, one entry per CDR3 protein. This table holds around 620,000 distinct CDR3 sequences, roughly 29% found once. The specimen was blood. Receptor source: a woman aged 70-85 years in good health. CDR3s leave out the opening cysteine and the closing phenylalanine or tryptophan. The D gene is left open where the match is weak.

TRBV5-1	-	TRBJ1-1	ASSYYQQPGTEAF
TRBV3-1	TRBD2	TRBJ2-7	ASSQGGGTRAYGQY
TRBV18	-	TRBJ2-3	ASSPRGATDTQY
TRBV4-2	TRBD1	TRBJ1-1	ASSQPLGQGKSEAF
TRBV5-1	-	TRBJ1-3	ASSLEAGQNTIY
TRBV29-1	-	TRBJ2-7	SVEDGATYEQY
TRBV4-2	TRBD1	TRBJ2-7	ASSQEPGGFEQY
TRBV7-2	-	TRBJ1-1	ASSSSTGWVNTEAF
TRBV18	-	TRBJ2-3	ASSPKASTDTQY
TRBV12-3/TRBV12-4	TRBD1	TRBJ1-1	ASRGVTGEGDTEAF
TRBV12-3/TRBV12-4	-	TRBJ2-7	ASSFGGGARDEQY
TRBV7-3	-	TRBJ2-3	ASSLSTSTDTQY
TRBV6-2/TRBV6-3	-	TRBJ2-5	ATLKGAGLTQY
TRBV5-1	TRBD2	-	ASSLSLSAGGSYEQY
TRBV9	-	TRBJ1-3	ASSVVPFPGNTIY
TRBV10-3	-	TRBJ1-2	AISESTVYGYT
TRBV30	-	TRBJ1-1	AWKAPSPLGTEAF
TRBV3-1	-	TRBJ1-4	ASSRTLGAVEEKLF
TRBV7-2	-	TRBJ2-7	ASSLNTGASYEQY
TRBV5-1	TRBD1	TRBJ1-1	ASSATGARGTEAF
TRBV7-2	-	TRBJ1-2	ASSPGQFGYT
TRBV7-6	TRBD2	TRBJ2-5	ASSFNPGGRETQY
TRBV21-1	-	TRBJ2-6	ASSKKRQSGANVLT
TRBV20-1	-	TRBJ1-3	SARGDGSGNTIY
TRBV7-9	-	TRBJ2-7	ASSLSLGKWAEQY
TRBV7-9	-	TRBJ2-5	ASSLQVWEQY
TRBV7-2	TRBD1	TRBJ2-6	ASSRTGALSGANVLT